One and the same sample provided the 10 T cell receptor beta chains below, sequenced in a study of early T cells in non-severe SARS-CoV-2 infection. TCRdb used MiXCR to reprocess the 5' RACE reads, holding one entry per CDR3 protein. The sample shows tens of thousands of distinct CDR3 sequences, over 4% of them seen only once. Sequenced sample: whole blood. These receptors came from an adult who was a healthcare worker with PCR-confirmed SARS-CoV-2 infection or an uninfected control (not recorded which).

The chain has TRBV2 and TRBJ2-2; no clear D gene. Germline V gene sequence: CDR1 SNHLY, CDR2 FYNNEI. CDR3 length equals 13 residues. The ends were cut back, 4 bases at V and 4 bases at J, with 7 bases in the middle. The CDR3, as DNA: TGTGCCAGCAGTGGGATAGGCACCGGGGAGCTGTTTTTT. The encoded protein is CASSGIGTGELFF.

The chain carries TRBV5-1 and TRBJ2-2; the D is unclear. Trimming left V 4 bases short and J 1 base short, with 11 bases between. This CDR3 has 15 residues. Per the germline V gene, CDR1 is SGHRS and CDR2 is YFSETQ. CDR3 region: CASSENPKNTGELFF. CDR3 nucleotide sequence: TGCGCCAGCAGCGAAAACCCCAAGAACACCGGGGAGCTGTTTTTT. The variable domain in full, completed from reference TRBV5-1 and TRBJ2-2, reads KAGVTQTPRYLIKTRGQQVTLSCSPISGHRSVSWYQQTPGQGLQFLFEYFSETQRNKGNFPGRFSGRQFSNSRSEMNVSTLELGDSALYLCASSENPKNTGELFFGEGSRLTVL.

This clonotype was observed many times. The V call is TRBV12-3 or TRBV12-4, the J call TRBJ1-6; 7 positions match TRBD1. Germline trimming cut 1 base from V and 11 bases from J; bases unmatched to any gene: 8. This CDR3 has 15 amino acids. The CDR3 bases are TGTGCCAGCAGTTTAGACAGGGGACATTCTCCACCCCTCCACTTT. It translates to CASSLDRGHSPPLHF.

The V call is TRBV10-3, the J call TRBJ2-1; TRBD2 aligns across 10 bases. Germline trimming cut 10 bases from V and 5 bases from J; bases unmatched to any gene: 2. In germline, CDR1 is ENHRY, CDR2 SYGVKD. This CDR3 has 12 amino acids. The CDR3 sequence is CATGTSDNEQFF. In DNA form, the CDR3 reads TGTGCCACTGGGACTAGCGACAATGAGCAGTTCTTC.

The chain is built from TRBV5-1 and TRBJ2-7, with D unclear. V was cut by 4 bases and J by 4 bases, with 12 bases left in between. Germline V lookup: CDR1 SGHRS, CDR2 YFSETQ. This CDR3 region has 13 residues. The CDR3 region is CASSPAGPYEQYF. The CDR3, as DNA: TGCGCCAGCAGCCCTGCCGGGCCATACGAGCAGTACTTC.

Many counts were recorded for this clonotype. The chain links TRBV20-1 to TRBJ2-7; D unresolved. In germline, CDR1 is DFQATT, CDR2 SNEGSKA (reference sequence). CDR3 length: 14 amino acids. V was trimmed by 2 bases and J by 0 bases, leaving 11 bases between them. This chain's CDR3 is CSARFPASSYEQYF. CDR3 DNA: TGCAGTGCTAGATTTCCGGCGAGCTCCTACGAGCAGTACTTC.

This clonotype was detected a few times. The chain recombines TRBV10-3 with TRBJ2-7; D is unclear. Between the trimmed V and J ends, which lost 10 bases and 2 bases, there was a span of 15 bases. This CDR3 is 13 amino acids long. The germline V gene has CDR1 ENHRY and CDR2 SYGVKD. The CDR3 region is CATASTPTYEQYF. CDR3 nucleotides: TGTGCCACCGCGTCGACTCCGACCTACGAGCAGTACTTC.

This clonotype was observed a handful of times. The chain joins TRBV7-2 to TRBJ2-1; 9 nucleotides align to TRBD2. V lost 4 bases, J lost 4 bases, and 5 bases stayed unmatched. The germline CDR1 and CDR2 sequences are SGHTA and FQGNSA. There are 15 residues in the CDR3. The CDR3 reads CASSSAGGEYNEQFF. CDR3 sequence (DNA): TGTGCCAGCAGCTCCGCGGGAGGGGAGTACAATGAGCAGTTCTTC.

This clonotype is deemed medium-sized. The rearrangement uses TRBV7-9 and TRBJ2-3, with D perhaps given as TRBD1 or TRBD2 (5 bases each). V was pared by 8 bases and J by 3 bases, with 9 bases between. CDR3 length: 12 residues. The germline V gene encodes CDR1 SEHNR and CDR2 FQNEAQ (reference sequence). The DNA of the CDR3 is TGTGCCAGCGGGGGTACGACAGATACGCAGTATTTT. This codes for CASGGTTDTQYF.

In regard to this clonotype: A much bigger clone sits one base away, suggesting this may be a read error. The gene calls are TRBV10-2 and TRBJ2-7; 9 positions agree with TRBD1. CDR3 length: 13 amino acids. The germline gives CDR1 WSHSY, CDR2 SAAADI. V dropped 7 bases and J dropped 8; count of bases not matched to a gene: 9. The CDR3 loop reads CASMGQGGYKQYF. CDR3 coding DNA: TGCGCCAGCATGGGACAGGGAGGGTACAAGCAGTACTTC.